One and the same sample provided the 20 T cell receptor beta chains below, sequenced in a study of blood T cell repertoires in COVID-19. Libraries were prepared by immunoSEQ multiplex PCR; TCRdb keeps only in-frame clonotypes and omits some of them. The table records fewer than 250,000 clones, 80% to 90% of them present only once. The sequenced material came from PBMCs or T cells enriched from blood (not recorded which). Source of these receptors: a young woman with acute COVID-19.

The chain recombines TRBV4-3 with TRBJ1-1; D ambiguous. With 4 bases removed from V and 1 base from J, the gap between germline ends came to 10 bases. This CDR3 comprises 14 residues. Germline V CDR1 and CDR2: LGHNA, YSLEER. The CDR3: CASSPRIENTEAFF. In nucleotides, the CDR3 is TGCGCCAGCAGCCCTAGAATAGAGAACACTGAAGCTTTCTTT.

Here the CDR3 reads CASSLGKAGGLQETQYF. The CDR3 region has the DNA TGTGCCAGCAGCTTAGGGAAAGCGGGGGGGCTCCAAGAGACCCAGTACTTC. The rearrangement uses TRBV11-2 and TRBJ2-5; 10 bases agree with TRBD2. Unmatched junction bases numbered 6, after V lost 1 base and J lost 1 base. Germline loops: CDR1 SGHAT, CDR2 FQNNGV. This CDR3 is built from 17 residues.

V is TRBV11-2 and J is TRBJ1-1, with a possible D match to TRBD1 (6 bases). The CDR3 is 14 amino acids. Trimming removed 2 bases from V and 0 bases from J, with 7 bases in between. Germline V gives CDR1 SGHAT, CDR2 FQNNGV. CDR3 sequence: CASSLNRVNTEAFF. The CDR3, as DNA: TGTGCCAGCAGCTTAAACAGGGTGAACACTGAAGCTTTCTTT.

The chain is built from TRBV4-1 and TRBJ2-4; 9 positions agree with TRBD1. Germline CDR1 is MGHRA and CDR2 is YSYEKL. Unmatched junction bases numbered 7, after V lost 1 base and J lost 0 bases. CDR3 length equals 18 residues. The CDR3 region has the DNA TGCGCCAGCAGCCAAGGGAGTGGGACAGGGAGAGCCAAAAACATTCAGTACTTC. This gives the protein CASSQGSGTGRAKNIQYF.

The gene calls are TRBV6-1 and TRBJ2-7; weak D call: TRBD1 (5 bases). Germline lookup yields CDR1 MNHNS and CDR2 SASEGT. Trimming left V 2 bases short and J 5 bases short, with 7 bases between. CDR3 length: 12 residues. The CDR3 DNA reads as TGTGCCAGCAGTGAACTGGGGCACGAGCAGTACTTC. Translated, it gives CASSELGHEQYF.

This rearrangement joins TRBV4-3 to TRBJ2-7, with D possibly TRBD2 on 5 matching bases. CDR3 length: 18 residues. Germline CDR1 is LGHNA and CDR2 is YSLEER. Trimming left V 0 bases short and J 0 bases short, with 18 bases between. CDR3 DNA: TGCGCCAGCAGCCAAGATGCACGATCATACGGGATCTCCTACGAGCAGTACTTC. Translated: CASSQDARSYGISYEQYF.

This clone has only a few counts. CDR3 sequence reads: CASSLPREGEGNTIYF. In nucleotides, the CDR3 is TGTGCCAGCAGCTTACCCAGGGAGGGTGAAGGAAACACCATATATTTT. This sequence joins TRBV5-4 and TRBJ1-3, with D perhaps TRBD1 (5 bases). Per the germline V gene, CDR1 is SGHNT and CDR2 is YYREEE (reference sequence). The CDR3 is made up of 16 amino acids. V was pared by 2 bases and J by 4 bases, with 16 bases between.

The chain combines TRBV10-3 with TRBJ2-1, with 7 bases identical to TRBD1. Germline values: CDR1 ENHRY, CDR2 SYGVKD. V shed 6 bases, J shed 7 bases, and the junction held 6 bases outside the gene matches. CDR3 length: 13 amino acids. This CDR3 reads CAIRGTDRNEQFF. The CDR3 DNA follows: TGTGCCATCAGGGGGACAGACAGGAATGAGCAGTTCTTC.

This clone showed up just a few times. The V call is TRBV12-3 or TRBV12-4, the J call TRBJ1-2; D not certain. The V and J ends lost 3 bases and 8 bases respectively, with 13 bases between them. CDR3 length equals 13 residues. The CDR3 is CASSFMVTSGYTF. In DNA form, the CDR3 reads TGTGCCAGCAGTTTCATGGTAACATCGGGCTACACCTTC.

This rearrangement joins TRBV6-1 to TRBJ1-2, with unresolved D. The CDR3 is 15 residues long. CDR1 and CDR2 (germline): MNHNS, SASEGT. V was trimmed by 0 bases and J by 4 bases, leaving 12 bases between them. The CDR3: CASSEAWADGYGYTF. CDR3 nucleotides: TGTGCCAGCAGTGAAGCTTGGGCAGATGGCTATGGCTACACCTTC.

This clone was detected only a few times. The chain recombines TRBV27 with TRBJ2-7, with D uncertain. The V and J ends lost 0 bases and 0 bases respectively, with 3 bases between them. CDR1 is MNHEY, CDR2 SMNVEV, per germline (reference sequence). The CDR3 runs to 13 residues. In nucleotides, the CDR3 is TGTGCCAGCAGTTTATCAGCCTCCTACGAGCAGTACTTC. Residues: CASSLSASYEQYF.

The chain is built from TRBV10-3 and TRBJ2-1; a weak D match, TRBD1 (5 bases). The CDR3 contains 16 residues. Germline CDR1 is ENHRY and CDR2 is SYGVKD. With 6 bases removed from V and 5 bases from J, the gap between germline ends came to 20 bases. In nucleotides, the CDR3 is TGTGCCATCAGCTCGTCGTCCAGGGTTGGAAACAATGAGCAGTTCTTC. Translated, it gives CAISSSSRVGNNEQFF.

V is TRBV12-3 or TRBV12-4 and J is TRBJ1-1; the match to TRBD1 covers 8 bases. CDR3 length: 13 residues. The ends lost 6 bases at V and 4 bases at J; junction bases unmatched: 4. The CDR3 coding sequence is TGTGCCAGCAGACCTGACAGGGGCACTGAAGCTTTCTTT. Encoded protein: CASRPDRGTEAFF.

V usage is TRBV11-3 and J usage is TRBJ2-1; D gene ambiguous. The CDR3 spans 12 residues. Germline CDR1 and CDR2: SGHNT and YENEEA. V gave up 5 bases and J gave up 9 bases, with 11 bases separating them. The CDR3 is CASSTRLGEQFF. The CDR3 nucleotides are TGTGCCAGCAGCACCCGACTGGGTGAGCAGTTCTTC.

The chain employs TRBV19 and TRBJ1-5; D unclear. Trimming took off 0 bases at V and 0 bases at J, with 6 bases between the two ends. Germline CDR1 and CDR2: LNHDA and SQIVND (reference sequence). This CDR3 comprises 15 residues. CDR3 bases: TGTGCCAGTAGTATAGACGGGTATAGCAATCAGCCCCAGCATTTT. Translating it yields CASSIDGYSNQPQHF.

The chain joins TRBV7-8 to TRBJ1-6; 7 nucleotides match TRBD1. V was pared by 2 bases and J by 6 bases, with 7 bases of the junction left unmatched. The CDR3 has 16 amino acids. Germline V CDR1 and CDR2: SGHVS, FQNEAQ. CDR3 amino acids: CASSLMGTELNSPLHF. The CDR3 DNA is TGTGCCAGCAGCTTAATGGGGACAGAGCTTAATTCACCCCTCCACTTT.

As DNA, the CDR3 is TGTGCCAGCAGCTTAGAATCCGGGAACTCCTACGAGCAGTACTTC. Translated: CASSLESGNSYEQYF. The genes are TRBV11-3 and TRBJ2-7, with D perhaps matching TRBD2 (5 bases). Trimming removed 0 bases from V and 0 bases from J, with 9 bases in between. There are 15 residues in the CDR3. Per germline, CDR1 SGHNT and CDR2 YENEEA.

This clone showed up just once. The genes are TRBV7-6 and TRBJ1-2; D gene uncertain. Germline V gives CDR1 SGHVS, CDR2 FNYEAQ. The germline V and J ends were trimmed by 1 base and 0 bases, with 9 bases remaining between them. There are 15 residues in the CDR3. The CDR3 spells CASSLGEDPNYGYTF. The CDR3 bases are TGTGCCAGCAGCTTAGGGGAGGACCCTAACTATGGCTACACCTTC.

The V and J genes are TRBV6-9 and TRBJ1-5; 12 positions match TRBD1. V was pared by 6 bases and J by 0 bases, with 9 bases of the junction left unmatched. Looked up from germline, CDR1 is MNHGY and CDR2 is SVAAGI. The CDR3 is made up of 18 amino acids. CDR3 in DNA: TGTGCCAGCAGGCTTCCTTGGGACAGGGGGCATAGCAATCAGCCCCAGCATTTT. It is translated as CASRLPWDRGHSNQPQHF.

J is TRBJ1-1 and V is TRBV7-9; a weak D match, TRBD1 (5 bases). CDR3 length: 14 residues. With 2 bases removed from V and 6 bases from J, the gap between germline ends came to 13 bases. CDR1 and CDR2 (germline): SEHNR, FQNEAQ (reference sequence). The CDR3 protein is CASSLMLTTAEAFF. The CDR3 bases are TGTGCCAGCAGCTTAATGTTGACGACAGCTGAAGCTTTCTTT.